The rows below give T cell receptor beta chains drawn from one sample of a study of identical twins. In TCRdb, the 5' RACE reads were re-called with MiXCR into one record per CDR3 protein. The sample holds 200,000 to 250,000 distinct CDR3 sequences, 6.5% to 9% seen once. The same sample was also studied in work on yellow fever vaccine responses in identical twins.

The sequencing input was CD8+ T cells sorted from blood. These receptors were collected from a woman between 18 and 30 years old in good health. Each CDR3 is given with its conserved first and last residue. D genes are given only for firm matches. Clone size is stated in some rows and not others, as once, few, many or a class when expanded.

TRBJ2-1,.,TRBV4-1,.,CASSQDDPGDEQFF,TGCGCCAGCAGCCAAGATGATCCGGGCGATGAGCAGTTCTTC
TRBJ2-5,TRBD2,TRBV20-1,few,CSAPWVGGPVRQETQYF,TGCAGTGCTCCATGGGTGGGAGGGCCAGTCCGCCAAGAGACCCAGTACTTC
TRBJ1-1,.,TRBV29-1,.,CSSLGGLGTEAFF,TGCAGCTCTTTAGGGGGGCTCGGCACTGAAGCTTTCTTT
TRBJ2-1,.,TRBV12-3/TRBV12-4,.,CASSPVTRSSYNEQFF,TGTGCCAGCAGTCCAGTGACTCGGAGTTCCTACAATGAGCAGTTCTTC
TRBJ2-1,.,TRBV4-2,few,CASSQDQGGGNEQFF,TGTGCCAGCAGCCAAGATCAAGGGGGGGGCAATGAGCAGTTCTTC
TRBJ2-7,.,TRBV20-1,few,CSARRDGSYEQYF,TGCAGTGCTCGCCGGGACGGTTCCTACGAGCAGTACTTC
TRBJ2-7,.,TRBV20-1,few,CSAGIYREPYEQYF,TGCAGTGCTGGGATTTACAGGGAACCCTACGAGCAGTACTTC
TRBJ2-1,TRBD2,TRBV10-3,few,CAISEPALAGADEQFF,TGTGCCATCAGTGAGCCCGCCCTAGCGGGAGCGGATGAGCAGTTCTTC
TRBJ2-7,.,TRBV9,few,CASSGGPGTYEQYF,TGTGCCAGCAGCGGGGGTCCTGGCACCTACGAGCAGTACTTC
TRBJ1-1,.,TRBV20-1,many,CSARDRQVFAEAFF,TGCAGTGCTAGAGATCGACAGGTTTTCGCTGAAGCTTTCTTT
TRBJ2-3,.,TRBV29-1,.,CSMGDDTQYF,TGCAGTATGGGGGACGATACGCAGTATTTT
TRBJ1-6,.,TRBV6-5,many,CASSFEIVGAGSSPLHF,TGTGCCAGCAGTTTTGAGATTGTGGGGGCGGGTAGTTCACCCCTCCACTTT
TRBJ2-7,.,TRBV20-1,.,CSAREPGLDHEQYF,TGCAGTGCTAGAGAACCGGGACTTGACCACGAGCAGTACTTC
TRBJ2-1,.,TRBV29-1,many,CSVLRDHNEQFF,TGCAGCGTTCTTAGGGATCACAATGAGCAGTTCTTC
TRBJ1-6,TRBD1,TRBV20-1,few,CSARGRDRGFLYNSPLHF,TGCAGTGCTAGAGGGCGGGACAGGGGTTTTTTATACAATTCACCCCTCCACTTT
TRBJ1-2,.,TRBV2,many,CASLDILKDGYTF,TGTGCCAGCTTGGACATTTTAAAGGATGGCTACACCTTC
TRBJ2-1,.,TRBV12-3/TRBV12-4,few,CASSPGWVDEQFF,TGTGCCAGCAGCCCGGGGTGGGTCGATGAGCAGTTCTTC
TRBJ2-7,.,TRBV27,few,CASSWPEQYF,TGTGCCAGCAGTTGGCCCGAGCAGTACTTC
TRBJ2-1,TRBD2,TRBV2,.,CASSEASGRSPTRRDEQFF,TGTGCCAGCAGTGAAGCTAGCGGGAGATCACCGACCCGCAGGGATGAGCAGTTCTTC
TRBJ2-1,TRBD2,TRBV11-2,many,CASSLVSRLAGGLNEQFF,TGTGCCAGCAGCTTAGTGTCGAGACTAGCGGGGGGGCTCAATGAGCAGTTCTTC
TRBJ2-7,TRBD2,TRBV13,few,CASSPSGTSSYEQYF,TGTGCCAGCAGCCCTAGCGGGACGAGCTCCTACGAGCAGTACTTC
TRBJ2-7,.,TRBV2,many,CASLPGRSYEQYF,TGTGCCAGCTTGCCCGGGAGATCCTACGAGCAGTACTTC
TRBJ2-3,TRBD2,TRBV25-1,few,CASTRTSGGAEDTQYF,TGTGCCAGCACCCGGACTAGCGGGGGGGCGGAAGATACGCAGTATTTT
TRBJ1-2,.,TRBV29-1,many,CSVGGYGYTF,TGCAGCGTTGGGGGTTACGGCTACACCTTC
TRBJ2-3,TRBD1,TRBV28,.,CASSGDRGATDTQYF,TGTGCCAGCAGTGGTGACAGGGGGGCAACAGATACGCAGTATTTT
TRBJ2-3,TRBD2,TRBV27,few,CASSLYPSGLDTQYF,TGTGCCAGCAGTTTATATCCTAGCGGGTTAGATACGCAGTATTTT
TRBJ2-3,.,TRBV12-3/TRBV12-4,many,CASSSITTEPTDTQYF,TGTGCCAGCAGTTCCATCACGACAGAGCCGACAGATACGCAGTATTTT
TRBJ2-3,.,TRBV18,.,CASSPVGSGDTQYF,TGTGCCAGCTCACCTGTGGGGTCGGGCGATACGCAGTATTTT
TRBJ2-1,.,TRBV4-1,.,CASSQDLRASGEQFF,TGCGCCAGCAGCCAAGATCTTCGGGCCTCGGGTGAGCAGTTCTTC
TRBJ2-1,TRBD1,TRBV12-3/TRBV12-4,many,CASSSYRGINEQFF,TGTGCCAGCAGTTCGTACAGGGGAATCAATGAGCAGTTCTTC
TRBJ1-4,.,TRBV12-3/TRBV12-4,.,CASRVGEKLFF,TGTGCCAGCAGGGTGGGTGAAAAACTGTTTTTT
TRBJ2-7,TRBD1,TRBV12-3/TRBV12-4,many,CASSRTGPSYEQYF,TGTGCCAGCAGTCGGACAGGTCCATCCTACGAGCAGTACTTC
TRBJ2-1,.,TRBV27,.,CASSFGSLVSYNEQFF,TGTGCCAGCAGTTTTGGCTCGCTAGTATCCTACAATGAGCAGTTCTTC
TRBJ1-6,TRBD1,TRBV12-3/TRBV12-4,few,CASSLGTGKFSPLHF,TGTGCCAGCAGTTTGGGGACAGGGAAGTTCTCACCCCTCCACTTT
TRBJ2-7,.,TRBV28,.,CASSSGPLDGDEQYF,TGTGCCAGCAGTTCCGGGCCCCTAGATGGAGACGAGCAGTACTTC
TRBJ1-2,.,TRBV12-3/TRBV12-4,many,CASSPLEGRGYTF,TGTGCCAGCAGTCCCCTAGAGGGTCGGGGCTACACCTTC
TRBJ1-1,.,TRBV4-1,.,CASSQDGSPRMNTEAFF,TGCGCCAGCAGCCAAGATGGCTCCCCTCGTATGAACACTGAAGCTTTCTTT
TRBJ1-6,TRBD1,TRBV9,few,CASSPRTGDNSPLHF,TGTGCCAGCAGCCCCAGGACAGGGGACAATTCACCCCTCCACTTT
TRBJ2-5,TRBD1,TRBV11-2,many,CASSLARTGNQETQYF,TGTGCCAGCAGCTTAGCACGGACAGGGAACCAAGAGACCCAGTACTTC
TRBJ1-1,TRBD1,TRBV9,.,CASSGGQGSEAFF,TGTGCCAGCAGCGGCGGACAGGGGAGTGAAGCTTTCTTT